This T cell receptor beta chain came from a study of CD8+ T cells in alopecia areata. Extracted RNA was reverse transcribed into cDNA, the sequencing template. Here immunoSEQ multiplex PCR was the method, and the copy in TCRdb shows in-frame clones only, minus some. The sample records around 100,000 clones, roughly two fifths being singletons. Samples from alopecia areata patients were lesional scalp punch biopsies and peripheral blood. A few counts support this clone. The CDR3 totals 13 residues. CDR1 SGHTA and CDR2 FQGNSA come from the germline V gene. Trimming cost V 5 bases and J 1 base, with 3 bases left between them.

The material sequenced was CD4+ T cells sorted from blood. The J gene is TRBJ2-6, the V gene TRBV7-2; D is ambiguous. The sequence came from a human donor with alopecia areata. The CDR3: CASSMSGANVLTF. In DNA form, the CDR3 reads TGTGCCAGCAGCATGTCTGGGGCCAACGTCCTGACTTTC.